Below, 23 T cell receptor beta chains from the same sample are listed, as sequenced in a study of blood T cells in healthy people across ages. It was with a sample-barcoded 5' primer and a J-beta primer mix that a second PCR of about 6 to 12 cycles was run. TCRdb called the 5' RACE reads again in MiXCR, with one record for every CDR3 protein. The data contain about 1.4 million distinct CDR3 sequences, around 55% of them seen just once; the ten biggest clones take up over 6.5%. The sequenced sample was blood. The source of these receptors is a man aged 18 to 30 in good health.

The chain joins TRBV29-1 to TRBJ1-1; D is uncertain. The CDR3 runs 11 residues. Germline loops: CDR1 SQVTM, CDR2 ANQGSEA. The V and J ends lost 4 bases and 3 bases respectively, with 6 bases between them. For the CDR3, the DNA is TGCAGCGTTGTGAGTTACACTGAAGCTTTCTTT. Translated: CSVVSYTEAFF. Looking up the rest from reference TRBV29-1 and TRBJ1-1 gives the full variable domain: SAVISQKPSRDICQRGTSLTIQCQVDSQVTMMFWYRQQPGQSLTLIATANQGSEATYESGFVIDKFPISRPNLTFSTLTVSNMSPEDSSIYLCSVVSYTEAFFGQGTRLTVV.

The genes are TRBV20-1 and TRBJ2-7; 9 bases align to TRBD1. This CDR3 spans 15 amino acids. Trimming cost V 4 bases and J 0 bases; bases outside gene matches: 7. CDR1 DFQATT and CDR2 SNEGSKA come from the germline V gene (reference sequence). CDR3 amino acids: CSATGRDRDSYEQYF. In DNA, the CDR3 is TGCAGTGCTACTGGCCGGGACAGGGACTCCTACGAGCAGTACTTC.

The sample holds one count of this clonotype. At one boundary the junction diverges from the germline segment, which might be a read error. The chain employs TRBV3-1 and TRBJ1-1; 11 positions agree with TRBD1. This CDR3 has 16 amino acids. The germline V gene encodes CDR1 LGHDT and CDR2 YNNKEL (reference sequence). The CDR3 region has the DNA TGTGCCAGCAGCTCCCCGGGACAGGGGGGCAACACTAAAGCTTTCTTT. This codes for CASSSPGQGGNTKAFF.

This clonotype was seen once. V is TRBV6-5 and J is TRBJ2-1; 10 bases align to TRBD2. The CDR3 covers 18 residues. Germline V lookup: CDR1 MNHEY, CDR2 SVGAGI. V lost 2 bases, J lost 6 bases, and 13 bases stayed unmatched. This CDR3 reads CASSYLWELAGITNEQFF. The CDR3, as DNA: TGTGCCAGCAGTTACCTCTGGGAACTAGCGGGAATCACCAATGAGCAGTTCTTC.

V and J are TRBV18 and TRBJ1-5, with D maybe TRBD1 (5 bases). This CDR3 is built from 13 residues. V lost 5 bases and J lost 4, with 9 bases in between. Germline V gene sequence: CDR1 KGHSH, CDR2 LQKENI. CDR3 in amino acids: CASSKQANQPQHF. In nucleotides, the CDR3 is TGTGCCAGCTCAAAACAGGCTAATCAGCCCCAGCATTTT.

The chain carries TRBV5-6 and TRBJ2-2; D is unresolved. Trimming left V 2 bases short and J 3 bases short, with 5 bases between. CDR1 SGHDT and CDR2 YYEEEE come from the germline V gene. This CDR3 contains 13 residues. CDR3 amino acids: CASSFRDTGELFF. CDR3 sequence (DNA): TGTGCCAGCAGCTTTCGGGACACCGGGGAGCTGTTTTTT.

This clonotype has only one observation. The chain joins TRBV20-1 to TRBJ2-7; maybe TRBD2 (7 bases). Trimming shortened V by 3 bases and J by 5 bases, and 14 bases separated the two germline ends. Germline CDR1 and CDR2: DFQATT and SNEGSKA (reference sequence). There are 13 residues in the CDR3. The CDR3 nucleotides are TGCAGTGCTAGGGGGGCCGGGACTAACGAGCAGTACTTC. This encodes CSARGAGTNEQYF.

The rearrangement links TRBV20-1 to TRBJ1-4, with D uncertain. Germline V gene data show CDR1 as DFQATT and CDR2 as SNEGSKA (reference sequence). Trimming removed 0 bases at V and 10 bases at J, with 18 bases between. The CDR3 consists of 15 residues. The CDR3 loop reads CSARDMGSFYGKLFF. CDR3 in DNA: TGCAGTGCTAGAGATATGGGTTCGTTTTATGGAAAACTGTTTTTT.

This clonotype was observed a few times. V usage is TRBV25-1 and J usage is TRBJ1-5, with a weak D call TRBD1 (6 bases). Germline CDR1 reads MGHDK; CDR2 reads SYGVNS. The CDR3 is 13 residues long. V dropped 3 bases and J dropped 4 bases, with 7 bases sitting between them. The DNA of the CDR3 is TGTGCCAGCAGTGACAGGGGAAATCAGCCCCAGCATTTT. This sequence encodes CASSDRGNQPQHF.

This clonotype showed up many times. This chain links TRBV12-3 or TRBV12-4 with TRBJ2-2, with D unclear. V dropped 4 bases and J dropped 1 base, with 10 bases sitting between them. This CDR3 has 15 residues. CDR3: CASSSDPENTGELFF. The CDR3 region has the DNA TGTGCCAGCAGTTCCGACCCAGAGAACACCGGGGAGCTGTTTTTT.

The rearrangement joins TRBV6-5 to TRBJ1-2; perhaps TRBD1 as D (5 bases). The CDR3 is 13 residues long. V was cut by 5 bases and J by 6 bases, with 13 bases left in between. Germline CDR1 and CDR2: MNHEY and SVGAGI. CDR3 loop: CASSGGTPNGYTF. CDR3 DNA sequence: TGTGCCAGCAGTGGCGGGACTCCTAATGGCTACACCTTC.

V and J are TRBV6-6 and TRBJ2-7, with 7 bases aligning to TRBD1. Germline V lookup: CDR1 MNHNY, CDR2 SVGAGI (reference sequence). Trimming at V came to 5 bases and at J to 3 bases, leaving 7 bases not matched to a gene. The CDR3 is 14 residues long. CDR3 region: CASSDTGQIYEQYF. CDR3 DNA sequence: TGTGCCAGCAGTGACACGGGACAGATCTACGAGCAGTACTTC.

The gene calls are TRBV12-3 or TRBV12-4 and TRBJ1-6, with D tentatively TRBD1 (6 bases). The CDR3 has 14 amino acids. The germline V and J ends were trimmed by 6 bases and 7 bases, with 13 bases remaining between them. The CDR3 coding sequence is TGTGCCAGCAGCCTGACAGGTTCAAATTCACCCCTCCACTTT. It translates to CASSLTGSNSPLHF.

The genes are TRBV20-1 and TRBJ2-3; possibly TRBD1 for D (5 bases). CDR1 is DFQATT, CDR2 SNEGSKA, per germline (reference sequence). Trimming removed 6 bases from V and 2 bases from J, with 15 bases in between. CDR3 length: 14 residues. CDR3 sequence reads: CSANLGAFTDTQYF. In nucleotides, the CDR3 is TGCAGTGCCAACCTTGGGGCATTCACAGATACGCAGTATTTT.

This chain links TRBV20-1 with TRBJ1-5; D remains unclear. Germline lookup yields CDR1 DFQATT and CDR2 SNEGSKA (reference sequence). The CDR3 covers 13 residues. V was cut by 3 bases and J by 2 bases, with 8 bases left in between. CDR3 protein: CSASAQGNQPQHF. In DNA form, the CDR3 reads TGCAGTGCTAGTGCCCAGGGCAATCAGCCCCAGCATTTT.

This clonotype has more than one count but fewer than ten. V gene TRBV27 combines with J gene TRBJ1-4; 9 nucleotides align to TRBD1. Trimming at V came to 3 bases and at J to 7 bases, leaving 6 bases not matched to a gene. The germline gives CDR1 MNHEY, CDR2 SMNVEV (reference sequence). CDR3 length: 15 amino acids. The CDR3 bases are TGTGCCAGCAGTTTTTTGGGACAGGGTCTTGAAAAACTGTTTTTT. Residues: CASSFLGQGLEKLFF. Full variable domain (rest looked up from reference TRBV27 and TRBJ1-4): EAQVTQNPRYLITVTGKKLTVTCSQNMNHEYMSWYRQDPGLGLRQIYYSMNVEVTDKGDVPEGYKVSRKEKRNFPLILESPSPNQTSLYFCASSFLGQGLEKLFFGSGTQLSVL.

The CDR3 nucleotides read TGTGCCAGCAGTCTTCGACCGTTTCCGTCCTACGAGCAGTACTTC. Protein: CASSLRPFPSYEQYF. This sequence joins TRBV27 and TRBJ2-7; D unclear. This CDR3 is built from 15 residues. Deletions cut 5 bases from V and 1 base from J, with 15 bases between. Germline V lookup: CDR1 MNHEY, CDR2 SMNVEV (reference sequence).

This chain connects TRBV6-1 to TRBJ1-5, with D possibly matching TRBD1 (6 bases). The germline V and J ends were trimmed by 4 bases and 0 bases, with 16 bases remaining between them. The germline gives CDR1 MNHNS, CDR2 SASEGT. CDR3 length: 17 residues. DNA for the CDR3: TGTGCCAGCAGTGCACAGGGAGTGGGATATAGCAATCAGCCCCAGCATTTT. Amino acid sequence: CASSAQGVGYSNQPQHF.

The rearrangement links TRBV29-1 to TRBJ2-2; unclear D gene. CDR1 is SQVTM, CDR2 ANQGSEA, per germline. Trimming pared 6 bases from V and 2 bases from J, leaving 10 bases between. This CDR3 has 13 amino acids. The CDR3, as DNA: TGCAGCGTGAGAACGCAAAACACCGGGGAGCTGTTTTTT. This gives the protein CSVRTQNTGELFF.

The gene calls are TRBV20-1 and TRBJ2-1, with a weak D call TRBD2 (5 bases). The V gene lost 3 bases and the J gene lost 8 bases, with 23 bases spanning the gap. The germline gives CDR1 DFQATT, CDR2 SNEGSKA (reference sequence). The CDR3 has 16 amino acids. The CDR3 sequence: CSARGRGPRLTHEQFF. Written as DNA, the CDR3 is TGCAGTGCTAGGGGCCGCGGGCCCCGCCTAACCCATGAGCAGTTCTTC.

The chain uses TRBV7-9 and TRBJ2-1, with D tentatively TRBD2 (6 bases). The V gene lost 3 bases and the J gene lost 8 bases, with 11 bases spanning the gap. CDR3 length: 13 residues. Per the germline V gene, CDR1 is SEHNR and CDR2 is FQNEAQ (reference sequence). As DNA, the CDR3 is TGTGCCAGCAGCTTGGCTAGCGTCGATGAGCAGTTCTTC. Its protein is CASSLASVDEQFF.

In DNA form, the CDR3 reads TGCAGTGCTACTGTACCGGGACAGGGAGTTGAGCAGTTCTTC. Translation: CSATVPGQGVEQFF. The chain joins TRBV20-1 to TRBJ2-1; 9 bases are shared with TRBD1. The CDR3 is made up of 14 amino acids. CDR1 is DFQATT, CDR2 SNEGSKA, per germline (reference sequence). V dropped 4 bases and J dropped 9; count of bases not matched to a gene: 10.

The V call is TRBV4-3, the J call TRBJ1-2; maybe TRBD1 (6 bases). The germline gives CDR1 LGHNA, CDR2 YSLEER. The CDR3 has 14 residues. The V and J ends lost 0 bases and 4 bases respectively, with 9 bases between them. The CDR3 here is CASSQEQGSYGYTF. DNA of the CDR3: TGCGCCAGCAGCCAAGAACAGGGTTCCTATGGCTACACCTTC.